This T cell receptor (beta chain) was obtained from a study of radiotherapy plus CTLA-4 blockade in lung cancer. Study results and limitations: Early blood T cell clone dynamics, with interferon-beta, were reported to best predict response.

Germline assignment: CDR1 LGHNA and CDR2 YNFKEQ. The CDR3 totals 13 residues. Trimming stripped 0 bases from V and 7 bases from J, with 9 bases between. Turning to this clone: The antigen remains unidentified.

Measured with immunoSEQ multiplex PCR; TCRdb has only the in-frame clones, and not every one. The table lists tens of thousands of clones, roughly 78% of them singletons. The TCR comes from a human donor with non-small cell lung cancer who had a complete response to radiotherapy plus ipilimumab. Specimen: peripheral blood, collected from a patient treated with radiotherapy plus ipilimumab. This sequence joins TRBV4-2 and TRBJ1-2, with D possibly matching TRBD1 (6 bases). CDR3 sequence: CASSQDRGGGYTF. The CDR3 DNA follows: TGTGCCAGCAGCCAAGACAGGGGTGGTGGCTACACCTTC.